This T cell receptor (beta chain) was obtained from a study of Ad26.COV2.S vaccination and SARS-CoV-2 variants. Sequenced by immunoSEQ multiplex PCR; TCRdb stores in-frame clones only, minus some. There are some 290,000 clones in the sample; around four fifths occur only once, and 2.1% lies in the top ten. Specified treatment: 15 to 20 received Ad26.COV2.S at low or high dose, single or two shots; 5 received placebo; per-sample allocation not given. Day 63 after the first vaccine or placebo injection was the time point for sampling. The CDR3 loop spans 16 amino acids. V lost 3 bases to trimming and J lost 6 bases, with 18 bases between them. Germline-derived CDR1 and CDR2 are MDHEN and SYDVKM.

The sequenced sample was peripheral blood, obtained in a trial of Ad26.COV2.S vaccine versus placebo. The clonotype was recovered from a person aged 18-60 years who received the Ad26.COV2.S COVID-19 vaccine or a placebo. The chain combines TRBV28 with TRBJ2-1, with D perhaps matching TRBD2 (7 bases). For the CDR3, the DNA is TGTGCCAGCAGTTTGTTGGTAAGACGGGGGGCCAATGAGCAGTTCTTC. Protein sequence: CASSLLVRRGANEQFF.